The present T cell receptor beta chain was sequenced within a study of T cells in women clearing cervical HPV infection. About the study: Cases: HPV16-related CIN3 or worse on histology, a couple of invasive cancers.

A note on this clone: The read ends 3 residues before the CDR3 terminus; that terminus is restored from the germline J gene.

This table comes from immunoSEQ multiplex PCR, and its TCRdb copy is limited to in-frame clones, with some not included. The table for this sample gives about 39,000 clones. The CDR3 is made up of 13 amino acids. Looked up from germline, CDR1 is LNHDA and CDR2 is SQIVND (reference sequence). V gave up 10 bases and J gave up 7 bases; unmatched junction bases: 6. Material for sequencing was blood buffy coat. The source of this sequence is a woman between 18 and 70 years old with a cervical HPV16 infection that either progressed to CIN3+ or cleared (not recorded which). The chain employs TRBV19 and TRBJ1-6, with 8 bases fitting TRBD1. The CDR3 bases that were read are TGTGCCACCAAGGACAGGGAAAATTCACCC. Translation gives CATKDRENSP. The full-length CDR3 reads as CATKDRENSPLHF. Filled out from reference TRBV19 and TRBJ1-6, the complete variable domain reads DGGITQSPKYLFRKEGQNVTLSCEQNLNHDAMYWYRQDPGQGLRLIYYSQIVNDFQKGDIAEGYSVSREKKESFPLTVTSAQKNPTAFYLCATKDRENSPLHFGNGTRLTVT.